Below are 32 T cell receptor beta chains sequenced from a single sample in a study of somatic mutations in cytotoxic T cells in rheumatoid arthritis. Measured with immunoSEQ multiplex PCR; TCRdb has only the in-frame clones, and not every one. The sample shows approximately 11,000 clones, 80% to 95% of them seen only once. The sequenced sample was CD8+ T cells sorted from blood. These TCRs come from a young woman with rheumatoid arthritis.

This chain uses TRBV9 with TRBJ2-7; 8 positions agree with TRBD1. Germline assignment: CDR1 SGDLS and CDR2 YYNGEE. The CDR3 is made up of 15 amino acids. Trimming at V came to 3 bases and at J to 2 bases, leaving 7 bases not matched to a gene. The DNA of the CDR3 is TGTGCCAGCAGCGCCGGGACAGGTCTTACCTACGAGCAGTACTTC. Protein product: CASSAGTGLTYEQYF.

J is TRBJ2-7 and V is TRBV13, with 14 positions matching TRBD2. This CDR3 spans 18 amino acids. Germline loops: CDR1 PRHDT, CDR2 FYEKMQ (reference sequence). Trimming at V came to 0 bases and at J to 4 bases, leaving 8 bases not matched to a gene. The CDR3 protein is CASSLGTSGRALGYEQYF. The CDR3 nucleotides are TGTGCCAGCAGCTTAGGGACTAGCGGGAGGGCGCTAGGGTACGAGCAGTACTTC. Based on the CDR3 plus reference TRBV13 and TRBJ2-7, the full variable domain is AAGVIQSPRHLIKEKRETATLKCYPIPRHDTVYWYQQGPGQDPQFLISFYEKMQSDKGSIPDRFSAQQFSDYHSELNMSSLELGDSALYFCASSLGTSGRALGYEQYFGPGTRLTVT.

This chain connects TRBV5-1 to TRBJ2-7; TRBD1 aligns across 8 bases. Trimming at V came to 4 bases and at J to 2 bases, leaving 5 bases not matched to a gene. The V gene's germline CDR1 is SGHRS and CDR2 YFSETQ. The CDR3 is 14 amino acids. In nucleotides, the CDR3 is TGCGCCAGCAGCCCCCGGGACAGGACCTACGAGCAGTACTTC. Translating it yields CASSPRDRTYEQYF.

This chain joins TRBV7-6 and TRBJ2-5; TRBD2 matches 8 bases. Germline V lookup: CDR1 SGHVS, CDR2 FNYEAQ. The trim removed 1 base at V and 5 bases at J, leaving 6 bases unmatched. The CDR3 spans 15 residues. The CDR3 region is CASSLVGPGGETQYF. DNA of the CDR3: TGTGCCAGCAGCTTAGTGGGTCCGGGGGGGGAGACCCAGTACTTC.

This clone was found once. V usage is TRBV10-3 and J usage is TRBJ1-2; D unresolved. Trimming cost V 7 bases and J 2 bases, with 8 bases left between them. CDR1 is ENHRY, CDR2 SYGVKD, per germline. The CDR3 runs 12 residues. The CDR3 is CAIMAGNYGYTF. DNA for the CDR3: TGTGCCATCATGGCGGGGAACTATGGCTACACCTTC.

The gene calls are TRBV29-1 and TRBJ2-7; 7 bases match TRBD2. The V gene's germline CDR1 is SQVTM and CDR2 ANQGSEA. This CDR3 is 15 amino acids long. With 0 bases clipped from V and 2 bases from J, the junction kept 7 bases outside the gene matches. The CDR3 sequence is CSVEEGGHETYEQYF. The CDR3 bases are TGCAGCGTTGAAGAGGGAGGGCATGAAACCTACGAGCAGTACTTC.

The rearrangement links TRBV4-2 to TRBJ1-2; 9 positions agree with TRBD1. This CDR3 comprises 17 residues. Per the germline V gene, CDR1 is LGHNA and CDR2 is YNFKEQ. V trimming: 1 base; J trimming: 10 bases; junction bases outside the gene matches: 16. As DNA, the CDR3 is TGTGCCAGCAGCCAAGCGCTAAACAGGGGGCGCGGGATCGTCTACACCTTC. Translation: CASSQALNRGRGIVYTF.

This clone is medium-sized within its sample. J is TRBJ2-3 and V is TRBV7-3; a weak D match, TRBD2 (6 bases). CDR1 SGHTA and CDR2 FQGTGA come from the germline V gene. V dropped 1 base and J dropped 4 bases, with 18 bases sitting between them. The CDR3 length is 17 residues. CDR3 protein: CASSLRAPGVRPDTQYF. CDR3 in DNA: TGTGCCAGCAGCTTAAGAGCCCCGGGAGTAAGGCCAGATACGCAGTATTTT.

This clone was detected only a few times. The CDR3 nucleotides are TGTGCCAGCAGCCCGAAACCACTAGCGGCCTCCTACGAGCAGTACTTC. Translating gives CASSPKPLAASYEQYF. The chain has TRBV4-2 and TRBJ2-7; 8 bases match TRBD2. The trim removed 4 bases at V and 0 bases at J, leaving 8 bases unmatched. Germline assignment: CDR1 LGHNA and CDR2 YNFKEQ. There are 16 residues in the CDR3.

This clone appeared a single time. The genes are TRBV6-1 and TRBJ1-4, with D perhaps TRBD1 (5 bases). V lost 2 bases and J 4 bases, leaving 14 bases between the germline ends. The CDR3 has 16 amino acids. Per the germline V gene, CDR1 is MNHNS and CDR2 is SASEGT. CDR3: CASSESGGQGNEKLFF. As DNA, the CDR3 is TGTGCCAGCAGTGAATCGGGAGGGCAGGGTAATGAAAAACTGTTTTTT.

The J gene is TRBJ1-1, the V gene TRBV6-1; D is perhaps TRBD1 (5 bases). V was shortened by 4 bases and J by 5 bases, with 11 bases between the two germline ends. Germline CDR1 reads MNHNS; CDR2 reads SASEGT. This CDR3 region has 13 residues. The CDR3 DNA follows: TGTGCCAGCAGTGCAGGGTACGGAACTGAAGCTTTCTTT. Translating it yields CASSAGYGTEAFF.

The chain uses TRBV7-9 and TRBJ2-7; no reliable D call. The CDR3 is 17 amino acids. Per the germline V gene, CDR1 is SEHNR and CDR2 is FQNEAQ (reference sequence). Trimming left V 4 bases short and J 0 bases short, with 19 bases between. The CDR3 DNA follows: TGTGCCAGCAGCTCGGTCGGTATCAACTTCGGCTCCTACGAGCAGTACTTC. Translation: CASSSVGINFGSYEQYF. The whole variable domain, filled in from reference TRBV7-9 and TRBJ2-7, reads DTGVSQNPRHKITKRGQNVTFRCDPISEHNRLYWYRQTLGQGPEFLTYFQNEAQLEKSRLLSDRFSAERPKGSFSTLEIQRTEQGDSAMYLCASSSVGINFGSYEQYFGPGTRLTVT.

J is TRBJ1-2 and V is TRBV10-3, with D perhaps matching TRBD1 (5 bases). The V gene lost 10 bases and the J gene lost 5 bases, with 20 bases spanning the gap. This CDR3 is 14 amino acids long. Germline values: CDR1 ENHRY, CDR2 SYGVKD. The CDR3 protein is CASGTPPGYYGYTF. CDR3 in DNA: TGTGCCAGCGGGACGCCTCCCGGTTATTATGGCTACACCTTC.

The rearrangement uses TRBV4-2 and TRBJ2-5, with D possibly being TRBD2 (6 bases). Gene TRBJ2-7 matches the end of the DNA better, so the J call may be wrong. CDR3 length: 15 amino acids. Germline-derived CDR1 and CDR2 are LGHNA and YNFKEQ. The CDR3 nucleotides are TGTGCCAGCAGCCAAGGCGGGGTCGAACCTTACGAGCAGTACTTC. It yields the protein CASSQGGVEPYEQYF.

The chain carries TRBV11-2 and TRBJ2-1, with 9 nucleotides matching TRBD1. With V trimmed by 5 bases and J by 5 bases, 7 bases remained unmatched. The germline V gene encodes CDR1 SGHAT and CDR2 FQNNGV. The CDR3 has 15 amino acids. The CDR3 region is CASSKQGAWHNEQFF. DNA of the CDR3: TGTGCCAGCAGCAAACAGGGGGCTTGGCACAATGAGCAGTTCTTC.

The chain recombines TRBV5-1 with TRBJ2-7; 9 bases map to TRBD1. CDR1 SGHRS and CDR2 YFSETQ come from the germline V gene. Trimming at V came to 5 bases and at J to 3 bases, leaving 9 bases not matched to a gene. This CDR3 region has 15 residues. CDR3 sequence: CASSYPGQGIYEQYF. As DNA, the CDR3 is TGCGCCAGCAGTTATCCGGGACAGGGCATCTACGAGCAGTACTTC.

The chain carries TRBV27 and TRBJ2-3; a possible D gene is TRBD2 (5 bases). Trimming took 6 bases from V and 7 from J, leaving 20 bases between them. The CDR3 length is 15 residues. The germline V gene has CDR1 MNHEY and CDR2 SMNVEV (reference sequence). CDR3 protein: CASRPRAAGLHTQYF. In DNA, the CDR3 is TGTGCCAGCAGGCCTCGGGCTGCAGGACTCCATACGCAGTATTTT.

CDR3 loop: CASSPRTGGNTEAFF. CDR3 bases: TGTGCCAGCAGCCCACGGACAGGGGGGAACACTGAAGCTTTCTTT. The genes are TRBV7-9 and TRBJ1-1; 10 bases are a match to TRBD1. J lost 1 base, V lost 5 bases, and 4 bases had no gene match. Germline assignment: CDR1 SEHNR and CDR2 FQNEAQ (reference sequence). This CDR3 spans 15 amino acids. The full variable domain, rest sourced from reference TRBV7-9 and TRBJ1-1, is DTGVSQNPRHKITKRGQNVTFRCDPISEHNRLYWYRQTLGQGPEFLTYFQNEAQLEKSRLLSDRFSAERPKGSFSTLEIQRTEQGDSAMYLCASSPRTGGNTEAFFGQGTRLTVV.

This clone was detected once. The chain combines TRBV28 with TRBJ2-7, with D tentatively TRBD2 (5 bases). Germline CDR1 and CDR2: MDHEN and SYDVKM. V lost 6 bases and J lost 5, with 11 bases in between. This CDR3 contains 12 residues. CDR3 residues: CASRSGLHEQYF. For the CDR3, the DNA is TGTGCCAGCAGGAGCGGACTCCACGAGCAGTACTTC.

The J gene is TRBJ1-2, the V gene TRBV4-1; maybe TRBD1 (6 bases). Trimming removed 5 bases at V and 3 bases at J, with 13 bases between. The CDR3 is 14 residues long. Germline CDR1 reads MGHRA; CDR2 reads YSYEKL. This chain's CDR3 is CASSETQGDYGYTF. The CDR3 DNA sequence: TGCGCCAGCAGCGAAACACAGGGTGACTATGGCTACACCTTC.

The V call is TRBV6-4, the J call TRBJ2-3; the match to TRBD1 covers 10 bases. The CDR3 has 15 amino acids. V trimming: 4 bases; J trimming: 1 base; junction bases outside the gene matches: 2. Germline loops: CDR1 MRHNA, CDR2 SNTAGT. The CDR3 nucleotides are TGTGCCAGCAGTGCCGGGACAGGGGGCACAGATACGCAGTATTTT. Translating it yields CASSAGTGGTDTQYF.

CDR3 residues: CASSTIGQGKNYEQYF. CDR3 nucleotides: TGTGCCAGCAGTACAATCGGACAGGGGAAGAACTACGAGCAGTACTTC. This chain connects TRBV28 to TRBJ2-5, with TRBD1 identical over 9 bases. The J call is in doubt because the DNA end fits TRBJ2-7 better. This CDR3 has 16 residues. Germline loops: CDR1 MDHEN, CDR2 SYDVKM.

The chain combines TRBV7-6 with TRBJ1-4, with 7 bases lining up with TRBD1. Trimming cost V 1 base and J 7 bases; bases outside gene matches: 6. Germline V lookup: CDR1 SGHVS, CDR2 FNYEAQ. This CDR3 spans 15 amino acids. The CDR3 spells CASSLDASGGEKLFF. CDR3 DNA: TGTGCCAGCAGCTTAGATGCCTCAGGGGGTGAAAAACTGTTTTTT.

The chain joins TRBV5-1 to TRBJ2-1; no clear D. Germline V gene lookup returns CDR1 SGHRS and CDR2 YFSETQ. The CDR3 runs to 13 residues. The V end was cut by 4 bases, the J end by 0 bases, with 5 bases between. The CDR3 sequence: CASSDNSYNEQFF. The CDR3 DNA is TGCGCCAGCAGCGACAACTCCTACAATGAGCAGTTCTTC. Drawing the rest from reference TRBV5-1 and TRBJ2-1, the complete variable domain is KAGVTQTPRYLIKTRGQQVTLSCSPISGHRSVSWYQQTPGQGLQFLFEYFSETQRNKGNFPGRFSGRQFSNSRSEMNVSTLELGDSALYLCASSDNSYNEQFFGPGTRLTVL.

The DNA for the CDR3 is TGTGCCAGCAGTTTCACAGGGGGTTACTCCTACGAGCAGTACTTC. Amino acids: CASSFTGGYSYEQYF. The chain links TRBV27 to TRBJ2-7; 8 bases fit TRBD1. The V gene end was trimmed by 3 bases and the J gene end by 0 bases; junction bases not matched to a gene: 4. The germline V gene has CDR1 MNHEY and CDR2 SMNVEV (reference sequence). The CDR3 consists of 15 residues.

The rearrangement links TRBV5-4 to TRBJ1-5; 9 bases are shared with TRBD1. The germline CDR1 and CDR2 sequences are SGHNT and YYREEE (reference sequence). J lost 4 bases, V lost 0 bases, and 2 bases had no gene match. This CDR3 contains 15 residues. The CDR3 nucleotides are TGTGCCAGCAGCTTGGGACAGGGGGTGAATCAGCCCCAGCATTTT. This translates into CASSLGQGVNQPQHF.

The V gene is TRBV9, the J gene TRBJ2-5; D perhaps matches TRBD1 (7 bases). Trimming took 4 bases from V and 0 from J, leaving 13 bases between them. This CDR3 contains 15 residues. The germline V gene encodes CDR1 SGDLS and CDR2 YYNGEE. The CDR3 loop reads CASSSPGGYQETQYF. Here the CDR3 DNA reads TGTGCCAGCAGCTCACCAGGGGGGTACCAAGAGACCCAGTACTTC.

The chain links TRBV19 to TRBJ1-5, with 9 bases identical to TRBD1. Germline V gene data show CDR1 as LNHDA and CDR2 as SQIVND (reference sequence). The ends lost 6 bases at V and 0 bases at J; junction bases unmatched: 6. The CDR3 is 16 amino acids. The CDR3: CASRGQGVYSNQPQHF. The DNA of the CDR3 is TGTGCCAGTAGGGGACAGGGAGTGTATAGCAATCAGCCCCAGCATTTT.

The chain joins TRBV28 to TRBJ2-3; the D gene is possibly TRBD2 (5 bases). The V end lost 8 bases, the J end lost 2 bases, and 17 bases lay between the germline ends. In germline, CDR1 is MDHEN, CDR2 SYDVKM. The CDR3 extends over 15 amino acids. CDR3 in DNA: TGTGCCAGCGGTGCAGGACTCTTCAACACAGATACGCAGTATTTT. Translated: CASGAGLFNTDTQYF.

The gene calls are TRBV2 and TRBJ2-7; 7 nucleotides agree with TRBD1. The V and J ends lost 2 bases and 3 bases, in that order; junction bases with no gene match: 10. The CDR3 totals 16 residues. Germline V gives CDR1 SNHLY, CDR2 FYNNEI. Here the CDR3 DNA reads TGTGCCAGCAGTGAAAACAGGGGCGACCTCCTCTACGAGCAGTACTTC. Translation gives CASSENRGDLLYEQYF.

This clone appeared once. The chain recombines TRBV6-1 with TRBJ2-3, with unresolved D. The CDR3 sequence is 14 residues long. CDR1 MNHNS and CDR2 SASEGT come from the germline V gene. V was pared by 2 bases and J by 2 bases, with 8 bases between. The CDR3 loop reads CASSELSDTDTQYF. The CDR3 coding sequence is TGTGCCAGCAGTGAACTAAGTGACACAGATACGCAGTATTTT.

CDR3 DNA sequence: TGTGCCAGCAGCTTAGAACAGGGGGCCAAGCAGTACTTC. Translating gives CASSLEQGAKQYF. The rearrangement joins TRBV7-3 to TRBJ2-7; 9 bases line up with TRBD1. Trimming at V came to 2 bases and at J to 8 bases, leaving 4 bases not matched to a gene. The germline gives CDR1 SGHTA, CDR2 FQGTGA. The CDR3 runs 13 residues.